This T cell receptor (beta chain) derives from a study of CD4+ T cells in melanoma. Note on this clone: Its antigen is as yet unknown.

Assay: immunoSEQ multiplex PCR; the TCRdb copy retains only in-frame clones and omits some. The profile shows some 150,000 clones, around 90% of them singletons. Regarding the study as a whole: CD8+ T cell, macrophage and B cell function reportedly correlated with neoantigen-specific CD4+ T cells. Neoantigen-specific CD4+ T cells in melanoma reportedly had diverse differentiation states.

Germline CDR1 reads SGHDT; CDR2 reads YYEEEE. The CDR3 is 13 amino acids. V lost 4 bases, J lost 6 bases, and 5 bases stayed unmatched. This clonotype was sampled from a human donor with melanoma. The V and J genes are TRBV5-6 and TRBJ2-5; 8 nucleotides align to TRBD1. CDR3 in DNA: TGTGCCAGCAGCGAGGACAGGGCGCAGACCCAGTACTTC. It yields the protein CASSEDRAQTQYF. Filled out from reference TRBV5-6 and TRBJ2-5, the complete variable domain reads DAGVTQSPTHLIKTRGQQVTLRCSPKSGHDTVSWYQQALGQGPQFIFQYYEEEERQRGNFPDRFSGHQFPNYSSELNVNALLLGDSALYLCASSEDRAQTQYFGPGTRLLVL.